This is a list of T cell receptor beta chains from one sample in a study of early T cells in non-severe SARS-CoV-2 infection. TCRdb re-analysed the 5' RACE reads in MiXCR, keeping a single row per CDR3 protein. The sample consists of fewer than 80,000 distinct CDR3 sequences, around 11% of them appearing once. Sequenced material: whole blood, taken at baseline. These receptors all come from an adult who was a healthcare worker with PCR-confirmed SARS-CoV-2 infection or an uninfected control (not recorded which). The CDR3 runs from the conserved cysteine through the conserved F or W. D genes are given only for firm matches. Rows give clone size only sometimes, using once, few, many, or a class for an expanded clone.

cdr3_aa cdr3_nt j_call clone_size v_call d_call
CASRQGDTQYF TGCGCCAGCAGGCAAGGAGATACGCAGTATTTT TRBJ2-3 few TRBV4-3 NA
CASSPPGQTSGNTIYF TGTGCCAGCAGCCCCCCCGGACAGACCTCTGGAAACACCATATATTTT TRBJ1-3 few TRBV7-9 NA
CASRLVRGSEKLFF TGTGCCAGCAGGCTCGTTCGGGGGAGCGAAAAACTGTTTTTT TRBJ1-4 NA TRBV6-1 NA
CASSLAGGDRRQPQHF TGTGCCAGCAGTTTGGCAGGGGGCGACCGTCGGCAGCCCCAGCATTTT TRBJ1-5 many TRBV12-3/TRBV12-4 TRBD1
CASGGSSYNEQFF TGTGCCAGCGGGGGGAGCTCCTACAATGAGCAGTTCTTC TRBJ2-1 NA TRBV12-3/TRBV12-4 NA
CSARTGYEQYF TGCAGTGCGCGGACCGGGTACGAGCAGTACTTC TRBJ2-7 many TRBV20-1 NA
CASSQDPDSPLHF TGTGCCAGCAGCCAAGATCCGGATTCACCCCTCCACTTT TRBJ1-6 few TRBV3-1 NA
CSARGGPYTGELFF TGCAGCGCCCGAGGGGGGCCCTACACCGGGGAGCTGTTTTTT TRBJ2-2 few TRBV29-1 NA
CASAAAGANVLTF TGTGCCAGTGCAGCCGCGGGGGCCAACGTCCTGACTTTC TRBJ2-6 few TRBV6-1 NA
CASSPWDGSSYNEQFF TGTGCCAGCAGTCCTTGGGACGGGAGCTCCTACAATGAGCAGTTCTTC TRBJ2-1 few TRBV2 NA
CSASIGIGNTIYF TGCAGTGCTAGTATCGGGATCGGAAACACCATATATTTT TRBJ1-3 many TRBV20-1 NA
CSAGRSVPSQETQYF TGCAGTGCTGGGCGGAGCGTCCCCTCCCAAGAGACCCAGTACTTC TRBJ2-5 many TRBV20-1 NA
CASSRSRGQGKGSPLHF TGTGCCAGCAGTAGATCTCGCGGACAGGGAAAAGGGTCACCCCTCCACTTT TRBJ1-6 NA TRBV12-3/TRBV12-4 TRBD1
CASSRGLAGTWPNEQFF TGTGCCAGCAGCCGAGGACTAGCGGGGACCTGGCCTAATGAGCAGTTCTTC TRBJ2-1 few TRBV11-2 TRBD2
CASSYPGGTEAFF TGTGCCAGCAGTTACCCCGGGGGGACTGAAGCTTTCTTT TRBJ1-1 many TRBV6-6 NA
CASSPGDRAAQYF TGTGCCAGCTCACCCGGGGACAGGGCGGCCCAGTACTTC TRBJ2-5 NA TRBV18 TRBD1
CASSEAATYGYTF TGTGCCAGCAGTGAGGCAGCGACCTATGGCTACACCTTC TRBJ1-2 few TRBV25-1 NA
CASSPNTRDEAFF TGTGCCAGCAGCCCCAACACGAGGGATGAAGCTTTCTTT TRBJ1-1 few TRBV3-1 NA
CASSFRRDRGASAEAFF TGTGCCAGCAGCTTCCGAAGGGACAGGGGGGCATCGGCTGAAGCTTTCTTT TRBJ1-1 many TRBV11-2 TRBD1
CATSRANSYNSPLHF TGTGCCACCTCGAGGGCGAACTCCTATAATTCACCCCTCCACTTT TRBJ1-6 NA TRBV28 NA
CASSPGQGFQETQYF TGCGCCAGCAGTCCGGGACAGGGGTTCCAAGAGACCCAGTACTTC TRBJ2-5 many TRBV5-1 TRBD1
CASRPQGSMNTEAFF TGTGCCAGCAGACCCCAGGGGTCTATGAACACTGAAGCTTTCTTT TRBJ1-1 many TRBV12-3/TRBV12-4 NA
CASSISGGGQEQYF TGTGCCAGTAGTATTTCCGGCGGGGGACAAGAGCAGTACTTC TRBJ2-7 many TRBV19 NA
CASPRDRNCLYITYEQYF TGTGCCAGCCCCCGGGACAGGAACTGCCTGTACATTACCTACGAGCAGTACTTC TRBJ2-7 few TRBV18 TRBD1
CASSKGPNQPQHF TGTGCCAGCAGCAAGGGGCCGAATCAGCCCCAGCATTTT TRBJ1-5 many TRBV21-1 NA
CASSLTGSFRSPLHF TGTGCCAGCAGCCTGACAGGATCTTTCCGATCACCCCTCCACTTT TRBJ1-6 NA TRBV28 NA
CASSGGGAGAEAFF TGTGCCAGCAGTGGTGGGGGGGCTGGTGCTGAAGCTTTCTTT TRBJ1-1 few TRBV2 NA
CSLPGSGTDTQYF TGCAGCCTACCAGGGAGTGGGACAGATACGCAGTATTTT TRBJ2-3 few TRBV20-1 NA
CASSFWGNYGYTF TGTGCCAGCAGTTTTTGGGGGAACTATGGCTACACCTTC TRBJ1-2 few TRBV12-3/TRBV12-4 NA
CASSPFKGKNIQYF TGTGCCAGCAGCCCTTTTAAAGGGAAAAACATTCAGTACTTC TRBJ2-4 many TRBV12-3/TRBV12-4 NA
CASEDRVSDTQYF TGCGCCAGCGAAGACAGGGTATCAGATACGCAGTATTTT TRBJ2-3 many TRBV5-1 TRBD1
CASSPGQGITGELFF TGTGCCAGTAGTCCGGGACAGGGAATCACCGGGGAGCTGTTTTTT TRBJ2-2 NA TRBV19 TRBD1
CASTGGGSSYNSPLHF TGTGCCAGCACCGGGGGGGGGAGCTCCTATAATTCACCCCTCCACTTT TRBJ1-6 NA TRBV7-8 NA
CASSLQGRVGDTQYF TGTGCCAGTAGCCTTCAGGGTAGGGTGGGAGATACGCAGTATTTT TRBJ2-3 few TRBV19 NA
CASSLGGTDSTEAFF TGTGCCAGCAGCTTAGGCGGGACAGATAGCACTGAAGCTTTCTTT TRBJ1-1 NA TRBV11-2 TRBD1
CASRPGTREVGELFF TGTGCCAGCAGACCGGGGACACGAGAGGTCGGGGAGCTGTTTTTT TRBJ2-2 many TRBV21-1 NA
CSATDRGSYEQYF TGCAGTGCAACCGACAGGGGCTCCTACGAGCAGTACTTC TRBJ2-7 NA TRBV20-1 TRBD1
CASSFKGSYGYTF TGTGCCAGCAGTTTTAAGGGGTCGTATGGCTACACCTTC TRBJ1-2 few TRBV28 NA
CATRVDSNTEAFF TGTGCCACTCGGGTGGACTCGAACACTGAAGCTTTCTTT TRBJ1-1 NA TRBV7-2 NA
CASSPGVRTDTQYF TGTGCCAGCAGTCCGGGGGTCCGGACAGATACGCAGTATTTT TRBJ2-3 many TRBV28 NA
CASSLGYNEQFF TGTGCCAGCAGTTTGGGGTACAATGAGCAGTTCTTC TRBJ2-1 many TRBV28 NA
CASSEQGSKNIQYF TGTGCCAGCAGCGAACAGGGGTCCAAAAACATTCAGTACTTC TRBJ2-4 few TRBV9 TRBD1
CASSFSGDMTQYF TGTGCCAGCAGTTTCTCCGGGGATATGACCCAGTACTTC TRBJ2-5 many TRBV6-5 NA
CASDGPGLAGNNEQFF TGTGCCAGCGATGGCCCTGGACTAGCGGGGAACAATGAGCAGTTCTTC TRBJ2-1 NA TRBV12-3/TRBV12-4 TRBD2
CASSLEPGQAWGYTF TGCGCCAGCAGCTTGGAGCCGGGACAGGCGTGGGGCTACACCTTC TRBJ1-2 many TRBV5-1 TRBD1
CSATVTSLETQYF TGCAGTGCTACTGTAACTAGTTTAGAGACCCAGTACTTC TRBJ2-5 many TRBV20-1 NA
CASSQDILAARQETQYF TGTGCCAGCAGCCAAGATATACTGGCAGCCCGCCAAGAGACCCAGTACTTC TRBJ2-5 NA TRBV14 NA
CASSPPGQSGGYTF TGTGCCAGCTCACCACCCGGACAGTCTGGTGGCTACACCTTC TRBJ1-2 many TRBV18 NA
CASSFKGEGEQFF TGTGCCAGCAGCTTCAAAGGGGAGGGTGAGCAGTTCTTC TRBJ2-1 NA TRBV7-2 TRBD2
CASSPSQVNTEAFF TGTGCCAGCTCACCCAGTCAGGTGAACACTGAAGCTTTCTTT TRBJ1-1 many TRBV18 NA
CASSSCSYNSPLHF TGTGCCAGCAGTTCCTGCTCCTATAATTCACCCCTCCACTTT TRBJ1-6 NA TRBV27 NA
CASSPKATTEAFF TGTGCCAGCTCACCAAAGGCAACCACTGAAGCTTTCTTT TRBJ1-1 NA TRBV18 NA
CATEAQTGSEKLFF TGTGCCACCGAGGCTCAAACGGGGAGTGAAAAACTGTTTTTT TRBJ1-4 few TRBV19 NA
CASSFDRGAYEQYF TGTGCCAGCAGCTTCGACAGGGGTGCCTACGAGCAGTACTTC TRBJ2-7 few TRBV7-2 TRBD1
CASSGQGSDTQYF TGCGCCAGCAGCGGGCAGGGTTCAGATACGCAGTATTTT TRBJ2-3 NA TRBV5-1 NA
CASNRDRNNSPLHF TGTGCCAGTAACCGGGACAGAAATAATTCACCCCTCCACTTT TRBJ1-6 few TRBV7-2 TRBD1
CASSQLIYTEAFF TGCGCCAGCAGCCAACTTATCTATACTGAAGCTTTCTTT TRBJ1-1 many TRBV4-1 NA
CASSLEQGRDEQYF TGCGCCAGCAGCTTGGAACAGGGTCGGGACGAGCAGTACTTC TRBJ2-7 NA TRBV5-1 NA
CASSGPPRLKTGELFF TGTGCCAGCAGCGGCCCCCCGAGACTGAAAACCGGGGAGCTGTTTTTT TRBJ2-2 many TRBV9 NA